A selection of T cell receptor beta chains follows, all from one sample in a study of T cell responses to AZD1222 COVID-19 vaccine. Clones were read by immunoSEQ multiplex PCR, and TCRdb kept only the in-frame ones, dropping some. In the table there are 140,000 to 150,000 clones, around 93% of which are singletons. Sequenced material: peripheral blood, taken on day 0 of AZD1222 vaccination. These receptors originate from an adult in good health. Each CDR3 is given with its conserved first and last residue. A D gene is named only where the DNA matches it firmly. The size of a clone is reported for some rows only, either as once, few or many, or as a class for expanded clones.

TGTGCCAGCAGCTTAGCCTCAGGGACTAGCGGGATAAGGGCCGGTACCGGGGAGCTGTTTTTT,CASSLASGTSGIRAGTGELFF,few,TRBJ2-2,TRBV7-2,TRBD2
TGTGCCAGCAGTTACTCGAGGGACAGTTATAATTCACCCCTCCACTTT,CASSYSRDSYNSPLHF,.,TRBJ1-6,TRBV6-5,TRBD1
TGTGCCAGCAGATCATTGGACAGGGGTTCGGGTCAGCCCCAGCATTTT,CASRSLDRGSGQPQHF,.,TRBJ1-5,TRBV13,TRBD1
TGTGCCAGCAGCTTAGTGGTGAGGTCTGAAGCTTTCTTT,CASSLVVRSEAFF,.,TRBJ1-1,TRBV7-2,.
TGTGCCAGCTCTCGGGGGCAGGGCGGTCAGCCCCAGCATTTT,CASSRGQGGQPQHF,.,TRBJ1-5,TRBV2,.
TGTGCCAGCAGCTTAGGTCCGGGGGGGGAGACCCAGTACTTC,CASSLGPGGETQYF,.,TRBJ2-5,TRBV11-1,TRBD2
TGTGCCAGCTCACGTCAGGACGGTACTGAAGCTTTCTTT,CASSRQDGTEAFF,.,TRBJ1-1,TRBV18,.
TGCGCCAGCAGCTTGGGGGGGACAGAAGAGACCCAGTACTTC,CASSLGGTEETQYF,.,TRBJ2-5,TRBV5-1,TRBD1
TGTGCCAGCAGCTTAACGAGGAGGGACAATAACACTGAAGCTTTCTTT,CASSLTRRDNNTEAFF,.,TRBJ1-1,TRBV7-3,.
TGTGCCAGCAGTTTACGGGACAGAGGGGGAGCTTTCTTT,CASSLRDRGGAFF,.,TRBJ1-1,TRBV12-3/TRBV12-4,TRBD1
TGTGCCAGCAGTACGAACAGGGGGTCGGCAACTAATGAAAAACTGTTTTTT,CASSTNRGSATNEKLFF,.,TRBJ1-4,TRBV2,TRBD1
TGTGCCAGCAGCTTAGGGACTAGCGGGGGGGCGAATACGCAGTATTTT,CASSLGTSGGANTQYF,.,TRBJ2-3,TRBV7-3,TRBD2
TGTGCCAGCACTCGGGGGCGGGAGACGGGTGAGACCCAGTACTTC,CASTRGRETGETQYF,.,TRBJ2-5,TRBV7-8,.
TGCGCCAGCAGCTTGGGTTCAGGGGATCTCACCGGGGAGCTGTTTTTT,CASSLGSGDLTGELFF,.,TRBJ2-2,TRBV5-1,.
TGTGCCAGTAGTACCTCTGCCGGCAGGAATAGCAATCAGCCCCAGCATTTT,CASSTSAGRNSNQPQHF,few,TRBJ1-5,TRBV19,.
TGCAGTGCTAGTCCACAGGGGGCGTTTGATGGCTACACCTTC,CSASPQGAFDGYTF,.,TRBJ1-2,TRBV20-1,TRBD1
TGTGCCACCAGCGCAGGTAGCAATCAGCCCCAGCATTTT,CATSAGSNQPQHF,.,TRBJ1-5,TRBV15,.
TGCGCCAGCAGCTTGGGGACAGTTAATAATGAAAAACTGTTTTTT,CASSLGTVNNEKLFF,.,TRBJ1-4,TRBV5-1,.
TGCGCCAGCAGTAGGGGCACGCCGGACCAGCCCCAGCATTTT,CASSRGTPDQPQHF,.,TRBJ1-5,TRBV10-2,.
TGTGCCAGCTTAGACCCTCGAGAGGATACGCAGTATTTT,CASLDPREDTQYF,.,TRBJ2-3,TRBV2,.
TGTGCCAGCAGTGAAGTGGCGGTAGATACGCAGTATTTT,CASSEVAVDTQYF,.,TRBJ2-3,TRBV2,.
TGTGCCAGCAGGGAGCGGACAGGGGCCCCTCAGCCCCAGCATTTT,CASRERTGAPQPQHF,.,TRBJ1-5,TRBV2,TRBD1
TGTGCCAGCAGCGTCACCCCGTTCGGTAGGGACACTGAAGCTTTCTTT,CASSVTPFGRDTEAFF,.,TRBJ1-1,TRBV9,.
TGTGCCAGCAGCAACCGGGACCGCTTAGTGGGAGAGCAGTACTTC,CASSNRDRLVGEQYF,.,TRBJ2-7,TRBV3-1/TRBV3-2,.
TGCGCCAGCAGCTGGACGGGACTAGCGGGGGTCTACAATGAGCAGTTCTTC,CASSWTGLAGVYNEQFF,.,TRBJ2-1,TRBV5-1,TRBD2
TGCAGCGTTGACGAGGGACAGGGCTACGAGCAGTACTTC,CSVDEGQGYEQYF,.,TRBJ2-7,TRBV29-1,TRBD1
TGTGCCAGCAGCTTTGACAGGTTTTCATCCCTCCACTTT,CASSFDRFSSLHF,.,TRBJ1-6,TRBV11-2,.